One T cell receptor (beta chain) is described in this entry. What it binds is not known. CDR1 and CDR2 (germline): MNHEY, SMNVEV (reference sequence). The ends lost 5 bases at V and 6 bases at J; junction bases unmatched: 8. CDR3 length equals 15 residues. Expressed TCRB transcripts were sequenced because the entire RNA isolate underwent reverse transcription. The protocol was immunoSEQ multiplex PCR, while the TCRdb copy is restricted to in-frame clones and leaves out a portion. The repertoire consists of some 26,000 clones, with around 68% occurring once and the leading ten covering roughly 1.2%. This sample stems from a study of beta chain features in type 1 diabetes. Across the whole study: Age, gender, cell numbers and subset yield matched between patients and controls. Study findings and constraints: TCRB CDR3s were moderately but significantly shorter in Type 1 diabetes patients in all four CD4+ subsets. Compared with healthy donors, patients appeared to share more similar naive, central memory and regulatory TCRB repertoires.

This sequence was found in a woman aged 35 to 49 with type 1 diabetes. The gene calls are TRBV27 and TRBJ2-2; 8 bases agree with TRBD2. Sequencing input: stem cell memory CD4+ T cells from blood. In DNA form, the CDR3 reads TGTGCCAGCAGTCCCAGCGGGAGTGTCCCCGGGGAGCTGTTTTTT. Encoded protein: CASSPSGSVPGELFF.